This T cell receptor (beta chain) came from a study of T cell changes during pregnancy in multiple sclerosis. Sequencing was performed with immunoSEQ multiplex PCR; in TCRdb, only in-frame clones are kept and a portion is missing. This sample has 35,000 to 45,000 clones, with 75% to 90% found just once. Per germline, CDR1 SGHRS and CDR2 YFSETQ. CDR3 length: 14 amino acids. With 0 bases clipped from V and 5 bases from J, the junction kept 3 bases outside the gene matches. This sequence originates from a female donor in good health, enrolled as a control in a pregnancy study. The chain couples TRBV5-1 to TRBJ2-7; 9 nucleotides align to TRBD2. The sample in question was peripheral blood, obtained in the second trimester of pregnancy. The CDR3 DNA follows: TGCGCCAGCAGCTTGGGCGGGGGGGCCAACGAGCAGTACTTC. It yields the protein CASSLGGGANEQYF.